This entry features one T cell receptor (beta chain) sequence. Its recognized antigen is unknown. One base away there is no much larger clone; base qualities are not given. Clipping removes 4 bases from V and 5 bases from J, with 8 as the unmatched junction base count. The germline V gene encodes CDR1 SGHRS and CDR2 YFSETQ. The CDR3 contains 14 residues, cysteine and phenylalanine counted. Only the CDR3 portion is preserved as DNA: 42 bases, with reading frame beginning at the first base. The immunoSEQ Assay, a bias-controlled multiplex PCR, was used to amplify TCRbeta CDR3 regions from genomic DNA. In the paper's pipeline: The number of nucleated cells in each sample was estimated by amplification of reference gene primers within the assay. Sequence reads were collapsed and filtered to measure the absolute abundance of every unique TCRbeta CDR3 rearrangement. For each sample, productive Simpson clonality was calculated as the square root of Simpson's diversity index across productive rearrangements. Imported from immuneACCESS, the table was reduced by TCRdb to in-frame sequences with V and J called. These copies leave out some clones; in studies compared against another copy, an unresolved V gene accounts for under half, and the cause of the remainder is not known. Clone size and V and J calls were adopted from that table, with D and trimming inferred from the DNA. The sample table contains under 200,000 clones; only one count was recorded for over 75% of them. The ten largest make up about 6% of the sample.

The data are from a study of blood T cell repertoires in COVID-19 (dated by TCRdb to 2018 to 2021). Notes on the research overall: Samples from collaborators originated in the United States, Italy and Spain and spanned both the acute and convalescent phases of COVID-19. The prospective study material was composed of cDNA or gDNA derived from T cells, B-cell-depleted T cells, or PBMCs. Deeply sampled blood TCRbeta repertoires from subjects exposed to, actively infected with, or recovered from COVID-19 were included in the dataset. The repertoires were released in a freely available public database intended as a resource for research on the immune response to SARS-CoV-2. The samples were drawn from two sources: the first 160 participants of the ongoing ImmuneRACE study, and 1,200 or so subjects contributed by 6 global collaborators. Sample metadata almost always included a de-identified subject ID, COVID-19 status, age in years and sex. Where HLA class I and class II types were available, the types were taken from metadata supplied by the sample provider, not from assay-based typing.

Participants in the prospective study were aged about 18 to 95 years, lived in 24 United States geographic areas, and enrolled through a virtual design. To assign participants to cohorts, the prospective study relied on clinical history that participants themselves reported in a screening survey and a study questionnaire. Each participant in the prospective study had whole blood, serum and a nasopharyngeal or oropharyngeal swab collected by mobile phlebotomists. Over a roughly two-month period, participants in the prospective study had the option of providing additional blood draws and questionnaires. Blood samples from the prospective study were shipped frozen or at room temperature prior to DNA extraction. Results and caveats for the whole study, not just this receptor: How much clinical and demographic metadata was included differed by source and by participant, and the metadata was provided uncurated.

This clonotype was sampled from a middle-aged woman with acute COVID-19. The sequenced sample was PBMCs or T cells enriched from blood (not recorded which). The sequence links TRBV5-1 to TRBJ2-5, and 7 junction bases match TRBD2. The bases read TGCGCCAGCAGCCCGGGGACTAATACGGAGACCCAGTACTTC. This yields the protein CASSPGTNTETQYF.